The 21 T cell receptor beta chains given below trace back to one sample, sequenced in a study of chemoradiotherapy in HPV16-positive cancers. Libraries were prepared by immunoSEQ multiplex PCR; TCRdb keeps only in-frame clonotypes and omits some of them. The top ten hold roughly 3.4% of the sample, which has approximately 35,000 clones, over 80% seen once. This specimen consisted of blood, obtained from a patient who underwent chemoradiotherapy. The receptors stem from a human donor with HPV-associated anogenital cancer.

V and J are TRBV6-5 and TRBJ1-2; 9 bases are a match to TRBD1. The V segment lost 5 bases and the J segment 5 bases; nucleotides outside the gene matches: 6. There are 14 residues in the CDR3. Germline V gene data show CDR1 as MNHEY and CDR2 as SVGAGI. CDR3: CASSPSGTGYGYTF. CDR3 sequence (DNA): TGTGCCAGCAGTCCCTCCGGGACAGGGTATGGCTACACCTTC.

This clone was seen only once. This rearrangement joins TRBV11-2 to TRBJ2-7; D not resolved. Germline loops: CDR1 SGHAT, CDR2 FQNNGV. CDR3 length equals 13 residues. V lost 1 base, J lost 4 bases, and 8 bases lay in between. The CDR3 nucleotides are TGTGCCAGCAGCTTAGGAGTGCGTTACGAGCAGTACTTC. Translation: CASSLGVRYEQYF.

The chain combines TRBV5-1 with TRBJ1-5; no definite D call. Germline CDR1 SGHRS, CDR2 YFSETQ. The CDR3 sequence is 14 residues long. V lost 1 base, J lost 6 bases, and 11 bases lay in between. The CDR3 coding sequence is TGCGCCAGCAGCTTGTCCGTTGGAGGTCAGCCCCAGCATTTT. This translates into CASSLSVGGQPQHF.

This clone was recorded only once. The J gene is TRBJ2-7, the V gene TRBV5-5; a weak D match, TRBD1 (6 bases). The CDR3 totals 15 residues. The germline gives CDR1 SGHKS, CDR2 YYEKEE (reference sequence). The ends were cut back, 4 bases at V and 2 bases at J, with 16 bases in the middle. CDR3 region: CASSLGQTLTYEQYF. CDR3 nucleotide sequence: TGTGCCAGCAGCCTAGGACAGACTCTTACCTACGAGCAGTACTTC.

In this sample, this clone turned up once. This chain uses TRBV18 with TRBJ2-7; 8 bases fit TRBD1. Per germline, CDR1 KGHSH and CDR2 LQKENI. The CDR3 is made up of 16 amino acids. V shed 6 bases and J 3 bases; nucleotides not matched to a gene: 13. The CDR3 nucleotides are TGTGCCAGCTCCCCGACCCCTGGACAGGGTAACTACGAGCAGTACTTC. It specifies CASSPTPGQGNYEQYF.

This chain links TRBV4-1 with TRBJ1-2; no definite D call. This CDR3 is 13 amino acids long. Germline assignment: CDR1 MGHRA and CDR2 YSYEKL. V shed 1 base and J shed 8 bases, with 11 bases lying between them. The CDR3 DNA sequence: TGCGCCAGCAGCCAAGGGCCCCGCGACGGCTACACCTTC. Its translation is CASSQGPRDGYTF.

The chain is built from TRBV25-1 and TRBJ1-6; no reliable D call. Germline V CDR1 and CDR2: MGHDK, SYGVNS. Trimming shortened V by 6 bases and J by 13 bases, and 19 bases separated the two germline ends. The CDR3 is made up of 14 amino acids. CDR3 in amino acids: CASRSSKPGSPLHF. The CDR3 nucleotides read TGTGCCAGCAGAAGTTCCAAACCGGGATCGCCCCTCCACTTT.

This chain connects TRBV18 to TRBJ2-3, with D possibly being TRBD1 or TRBD2 (5 bases each). Germline CDR1 and CDR2: KGHSH and LQKENI. The ends were cut back, 1 base at V and 1 base at J, with 6 bases in the middle. The CDR3 covers 14 residues. CDR3 protein: CASSPRGGTDTQYF. In nucleotides, the CDR3 is TGTGCCAGCTCACCACGAGGGGGCACAGATACGCAGTATTTT.

This sequence joins TRBV28 and TRBJ1-1; possibly TRBD1 for D (6 bases). The germline gives CDR1 MDHEN, CDR2 SYDVKM. V shed 7 bases and J shed 5 bases, with 20 bases lying between them. This CDR3 comprises 15 residues. In DNA form, the CDR3 reads TGTGCCAGCAAGACCGAGGGGGGGCTAGGGACTGAAGCTTTCTTT. Translating gives CASKTEGGLGTEAFF.

V gene TRBV4-1 combines with J gene TRBJ2-1; TRBD2 matches at 10 bases. Trimming at V came to 1 base and at J to 5 bases, leaving 8 bases not matched to a gene. The CDR3 sequence is 17 residues long. CDR1 is MGHRA, CDR2 YSYEKL, per germline. This CDR3 is CASSQGPGLAPNNEQFF. In DNA form, the CDR3 reads TGCGCCAGCAGCCAAGGACCGGGACTAGCGCCCAACAATGAGCAGTTCTTC.

The rearrangement joins TRBV18 to TRBJ1-2; the D is unclear. V lost 3 bases and J 2 bases, leaving 10 bases between the germline ends. Germline V lookup: CDR1 KGHSH, CDR2 LQKENI. The CDR3 is made up of 14 amino acids. The CDR3 region is CASSPPTPNYGYTF. DNA of the CDR3: TGTGCCAGCTCACCGCCGACACCCAACTATGGCTACACCTTC.

The V and J genes are TRBV5-4 and TRBJ1-1; no clear D. Germline V gene sequence: CDR1 SGHNT, CDR2 YYREEE (reference sequence). Trimming left V 4 bases short and J 1 base short, with 11 bases between. The CDR3 spans 14 residues. The DNA of the CDR3 is TGTGCCAGCAGCCACGGACGGCCGAACACTGAAGCTTTCTTT. Translating gives CASSHGRPNTEAFF.

The rearrangement uses TRBV6-5 and TRBJ1-2, with a possible D match to TRBD1 (5 bases). Germline values: CDR1 MNHEY, CDR2 SVGAGI. The CDR3 runs to 15 residues. Between the trimmed V and J ends, which lost 6 bases and 2 bases, there was a span of 16 bases. The CDR3 nucleotides read TGTGCCAGCAGACCCTCGGGGGGGAGAAACTATGGCTACACCTTC. Translating it yields CASRPSGGRNYGYTF.

This chain links TRBV7-9 with TRBJ2-7, with 9 bases lining up with TRBD1. The CDR3 length is 15 residues. Trimming removed 2 bases from V and 4 bases from J; junction bases left unmatched: 6. Germline V gene sequence: CDR1 SEHNR, CDR2 FQNEAQ (reference sequence). The CDR3 sequence: CASSLYRGPSYEQYF. DNA for the CDR3: TGTGCCAGCAGCTTATACAGGGGGCCGTCATACGAGCAGTACTTC.

The gene calls are TRBV7-9 and TRBJ1-4; D ambiguous. V lost 3 bases to trimming and J lost 5 bases, with 19 bases between them. The CDR3 runs 17 residues. Germline V gene sequence: CDR1 SEHNR, CDR2 FQNEAQ (reference sequence). CDR3 loop: CASSFQFQAHLNEKLFF. DNA of the CDR3: TGTGCCAGCAGCTTCCAGTTTCAGGCCCACCTCAATGAAAAACTGTTTTTT.

The rearrangement links TRBV29-1 to TRBJ2-2; no reliable D call. The CDR3 has 13 amino acids. V shed 2 bases and J shed 5 bases, with 9 bases lying between them. Germline lookup yields CDR1 SQVTM and CDR2 ANQGSEA. DNA of the CDR3: TGCAGCGTTGAACGGTTAGGGACCGGGGAGCTGTTTTTT. Protein sequence: CSVERLGTGELFF.

V and J are TRBV28 and TRBJ2-5; the match to TRBD2 covers 8 bases. There are 15 residues in the CDR3. CDR1 is MDHEN and CDR2 is SYDVKM in the germline V gene. V lost 3 bases, J lost 4 bases, and 7 bases stayed unmatched. Here the CDR3 reads CASSLVSAGAETQYF. CDR3 DNA: TGTGCCAGCAGTTTGGTCTCAGCGGGGGCAGAGACCCAGTACTTC. The full variable domain, its missing parts supplied by reference TRBV28 and TRBJ2-5, is DVKVTQSSRYLVKRTGEKVFLECVQDMDHENMFWYRQDPGLGLRLIYFSYDVKMKEKGDIPEGYSVSREKKERFSLILESASTNQTSMYLCASSLVSAGAETQYFGPGTRLLVL.

This chain uses TRBV7-8 with TRBJ2-5; D is undetermined. The CDR3 contains 13 residues. V was clipped by 8 bases and J by 5 bases, with 15 bases between them. Looked up from germline, CDR1 is SGHVS and CDR2 is FQNEAQ. The CDR3 nucleotides are TGTGCCAGCGCTGGGCCCCTTGGGGAGACCCAGTACTTC. This encodes CASAGPLGETQYF.

The rearrangement uses TRBV7-9 and TRBJ2-2; D call uncertain. The CDR3 loop spans 15 amino acids. V dropped 1 base and J dropped 3 bases, with 9 bases sitting between them. The V gene's germline CDR1 is SEHNR and CDR2 FQNEAQ (reference sequence). CDR3 sequence reads: CASSLEGFYTGELFF. The CDR3 DNA sequence: TGTGCCAGCAGCTTAGAAGGATTCTACACCGGGGAGCTGTTTTTT.

The CDR3 here is CASSPLNNEKLFF. The CDR3 DNA is TGTGCCAGCTCACCGCTCAATAATGAAAAACTGTTTTTT. This chain links TRBV18 with TRBJ1-4; D unresolved. CDR1 and CDR2 (germline): KGHSH, LQKENI. CDR3 length: 13 amino acids. V gave up 3 bases and J gave up 4 bases, with 6 bases separating them.

This chain uses TRBV9 with TRBJ2-5; D gene ambiguous. Germline V gene data show CDR1 as SGDLS and CDR2 as YYNGEE. Trimming shortened V by 4 bases and J by 3 bases, and 22 bases separated the two germline ends. The CDR3 runs to 17 residues. CDR3 sequence (DNA): TGTGCCAGCAGCCCCCGTTTCTCCCGGGTTGGAGAAGAGACCCAGTACTTC. Protein sequence: CASSPRFSRVGEETQYF.